This paragraph covers one TCR beta chain sequence. Its antigen is as yet unknown. The sample comes from a study of breast tumors, draining lymph nodes, adjacent tissues. The study, taken as a whole, reports: The data were judged consistent with most tumor T cells coming from lymph node and expanding in tumor. Tumors had less TCR diversity than lymph nodes, more than nontumor tissue.

TCRdb analysed the multiplex PCR reads with MiXCR anew, one entry per CDR3 protein. The sample includes more than 20,000 distinct CDR3 sequences, approximately 70% of them seen just once. CDR1 is LNHDA and CDR2 is SQIVND in the germline V gene (reference sequence). The J segment lost 6 bases and the V segment lost 5 bases, leaving 2 bases of the junction unmatched. This CDR3 spans 14 amino acids. Sample: tumor-adjacent breast tissue. This sequence originates from a female donor with breast cancer. Some clones in this sample may be carry-over from other donors' samples. The chain uses TRBV19 and TRBJ2-1; 12 bases fit TRBD2. CDR3 residues: CASSWGLAGNEQFF. CDR3 nucleotides: TGTGCCAGTAGTTGGGGACTAGCGGGCAATGAGCAGTTCTTC.